This T cell receptor (beta chain) was sequenced during a study of cytomegalovirus exposure and HLA in healthy donors listed by TCRdb under 2017. In the study overall: In an earlier analysis of approximately 500 of the donors, 276 Gb of sequence data and some 100 million unique TCR beta sequences from about 179 million T cells were reported. High-throughput TCR immunosequencing, statistical association of individual TCRs with disease status, and machine learning were combined to predict cytomegalovirus infection status. The study profiled the T cell repertoires of about 640 subjects by immunosequencing and related them to cytomegalovirus serostatus. The study aimed to test whether cataloging public T cell receptors could reveal signatures of past pathogen exposure. Every discovery cohort repertoire had been produced on one sequencing platform. A separate validation cohort of roughly 130 different subjects was used in addition to the approximately 670-subject first cohort. An earlier analysis of a few hundred of the donors applied high-throughput TCR beta sequencing to assess whether each TCR beta V gene segment acted as functional or pseudogenic. HLA typing covered class I and class II loci at four-digit resolution. The later analysis used no new phenotypic data to find candidate immune exposures, relying instead on TCR beta sequences and their occurrence across donors. An early release that covered roughly 600 HLA-typed donors contained approximately 300 gigabases of sequencing data and tens of millions of unique TCR sequences. Five DR-DQ haplotypes were handled as single units for association and clustering because linkage in the cohort was strong. Donor age, sex, ethnicity and CMV serostatus were compiled alongside the repertoire data. The number of typed donors differed by locus: about 629-640 for A, B, C, DRB1 and DQB1; about 520 for DQA1; approximately 600 for DPA1; and some 470 for DPB1. A later analysis re-examined previously published TCR beta repertoires from roughly 720 donors and added high-resolution HLA genotyping to investigate patterns of TCR occurrence. Of the approximately 370 genotyped donors, 65% to 90% were placed in the genetic ancestry cluster associated with self-reported Caucasian donors. Across around 400 genotyped donors of the cohort, an average of about 240,000 unique TCR beta nucleotide sequences per donor were sequenced, and roughly a sixth of those sequences were non-productive. Genome-wide SNP genotypes for about 65% of the 666 donors were used in a later genetic analysis, which treated that subset as a discovery cohort. The paper as a whole reports these results and caveats: A group of highly shared sequence variants was considered likely to be a technical artifact of the sequencing pipeline. Correlated functional status among segregating V segments might reflect linkage disequilibrium, but an unknown experimental factor could not be ruled out. In a later analysis, 16,951 TCR beta sequences were associated with specific HLA alleles at a false discovery rate of 0.05. It was suggested by the authors that the approach could potentially be generalized to other disease states and immunological phenotypes. A later analysis found that HLA-associated TCR beta chains were more clonally expanded and had lower generation probabilities than equally common non-associated chains. Most TCR sequences were observed very rarely across donors, whereas some public TCRs were present in many individuals. The earlier analysis of fewer than 750 of the donors excluded roughly 16 rarely observed V segments, including chromosome 9 orphons, because counts were too low. Sequencing depth was assumed to be roughly uniform across donors in the presence/absence analyses, though that assumption may not hold. A further reported finding was that TCR beta sequences accurately predicted the HLA-A and HLA-B alleles for most subjects in the first cohort. In a later genetic analysis, fewer N-insertions in productive TCRs were reported among donors in an Asian-associated ancestry cluster than the roughly 640-donor mean. V-gene and J-gene trimming of TCR beta chains was associated with a missense DCLRE1C variant in a later genetic analysis, and the association was replicated in an independent cohort. In vitro tests confirmed that a few of the cytomegalovirus-associated TCR beta chains recognize cytomegalovirus antigens. In this cohort, only TCR beta chains were sequenced, and detectable features were limited by the absence of alpha or paired-chain data. Some IMGT-functional V segments, including TRBV6-2 and TRBV6-3, could not be distinguished by the 87-base-pair reads and were therefore excluded. In the study, around 160 TCR beta chains were listed as associated with cytomegalovirus. Cytomegalovirus status was reported to be diagnosed by the classifier with high specificity and sensitivity in both the original and validation cohorts. For the cohort, immune exposure information was limited to CMV serostatus. In a later analysis, the rate of TCR association differed among HLA loci, with DRB1 alleles having the most associated TCRs and HLA-C alleles having the fewest. Because HLA typing was missing for some donors at each locus, association tests included only the typed subset. In a later analysis, most CMV-associated TCR beta chains were found to appear HLA-restricted, with HLA associations seemingly driven largely by CMV exposure. Strong co-occurrence of HLA alleles, especially DR and DQ, made assigning TCR associations to individual alleles difficult. A later analysis reported that several top co-occurrence clusters appeared linked to parvovirus B19, influenza, CMV and Epstein-Barr virus. An earlier analysis of 450 to 750 of the donors showed that most TCR beta V segments appeared in productive rearrangements either about 90% or about 30% of the time, which broadly matched IMGT annotations.

As concerns this clone: What antigen it recognizes has not been identified. One base away there is no much larger clone; base qualities are not given.

CDR1 and CDR2 were assigned from the germline V gene as MDHEN and SYDVKM. The cysteine opens and the phenylalanine closes a CDR3 of 16 amino acids. Of the read, only the CDR3 DNA is kept; its 48 bases are in frame from base 1. The junction shows trimming of 6 bases on V and 2 bases on J, plus 18 bases between the germline ends. In total, approximately 700 healthy bone marrow donors made up the cohort. Cohort members were all nominally healthy when sampled, although unrecorded immune exposures were likely present. The donor was CMV seronegative and belonged to the group of around 350 seronegative cohort members. A peripheral blood sample was collected from each donor, and TCR beta sequencing was performed on peripheral blood mononuclear cells. The Qiagen DNeasy Blood Extraction Kit was used to extract genomic DNA from the blood cell samples. Library preparation employed the immunoSEQ multiplex PCR assay. For the multiplex PCR, a mixture combining 60 forward primers for TCR Vbeta segments and 13 reverse primers for TCR Jbeta segments was used. A multiplex PCR assay on genomic DNA amplified the CDR3 region of rearranged TCR beta genes. Amplified TCR beta libraries were sequenced as 87-base-pair reads on the Illumina HiSeq System. In the authors' own workflow: A later analysis counted some 74 million unique TCR beta chains across the 666 repertoires, and some 11 million of these chains were shared by at least two donors. Raw reads were error-corrected and collapsed into unique sequences with a nearest-neighbor algorithm that merged closely related sequences to remove PCR and sequencing errors. To assign V, D and J gene segments, CDR3 sequences were aligned to IMGT reference sequences. For a sequence to be retained, at least a six-nucleotide match to both a V gene segment and a J gene segment was required. Rearrangements were classified as productive when the CDR3 lacked stop codons and remained in frame with V and J, and all other rearrangements were classified as non-productive. Following IMGT convention, CDR3 was defined as the stretch from the second conserved V-encoded cysteine to the conserved J-encoded phenylalanine. In an earlier analysis of more than 550 of the donors, sequences lacking an unambiguous match to a single V gene segment were excluded. An earlier analysis of several hundred of the donors classified V segments as functional when productive rearrangements were above 56.7% and as segregating when the standard deviation between donors was above 5%. A statistical classification framework was developed to diagnose cytomegalovirus status using the catalog of TCR beta chain sequences. In a later analysis, TCR nucleotide sequences were compared against IMGT/GENE-DB human TR gene sequences so that V and J genes could be assigned. The TCRdist pipeline was used in a later analysis to assign CDR3 sequences and most-parsimonious VDJ recombination scenarios. A later analysis defined each TCR beta chain by its CDR3 amino acid sequence plus V-gene family, and excluded reads lacking a unique V-gene family. As a way to deal with suspected cross-contamination and a sequencing artifact, a later analysis dropped approximately 590 nucleotide sequences that were highly shared and had low generation probability. In a later analysis, a clonal expansion index for each public chain was calculated from normalized within-repertoire ranks of inferred template counts. In a later analysis, generation probabilities were computed with a VDJ recombination model fitted to out-of-frame rearrangements, and the resulting probabilities were checked against IGoR. Hypergeometric tests were used in a later analysis to score TCR-TCR, TCR-HLA and TCR-CMV co-occurrence, with a repertoire-size bias correction applied to the TCR pairs. False discovery rates were estimated in a later analysis by permuting HLA or CMV assignments 20 times. In a later analysis, co-occurring TCRs were grouped using DBSCAN, with TCRdist sequence similarity added in when clustering inside HLA-allele-positive subsets. Co-occurrence clustering excluded repertoires with fewer than 30,000 or more than 120,000 public chains, plus five with anomalous nucleotide sharing. Here the immuneACCESS table is served through TCRdb, limited to in-frame sequences with V and J called. Missing clones are a known gap in these copies; in checked studies unresolved V genes cover under half, and the rest lacks a known reason. That table furnishes V, J and clone size, whereas the DNA furnished D and trimming. The sample data list tens of thousands of clones, and roughly three quarters of these were observed just once. Roughly 1.3% of the sample is taken by the ten largest.

The TCR was taken from a male donor in good health and CMV-seronegative. The sample consisted of PBMCs. The chain is encoded by TRBV28 joined to TRBJ2-3; a weak D assignment points to TRBD2 (6 bases agree). The CDR3 protein sequence reads: CASRSVFRGYTDTQYF. The nucleotide sequence is TGTGCCAGCAGGTCGGTATTTCGGGGGTACACAGATACGCAGTATTTT.